This TCR beta chain was captured in a study of T cells after yellow fever vaccination. Study observations and caveats: A small proportion of clonotypes was detected in both the CD4 and CD8 compartments. A faster peak, day 5 versus 15, was reached by the weaker secondary response.

A process of 5'RACE template switching, which added a universal primer site and UMIs, was used to make TCR cDNA. From the 5' RACE reads, TCRdb called clonotypes with MiXCR, one entry per CDR3 protein. Here the sample spans about 370,000 distinct CDR3 sequences, about 9.9% being singletons. The V gene's germline CDR1 is SGDLS and CDR2 YYNGEE. The CDR3 has 17 residues. The J segment lost 1 base and the V segment lost 4 bases, leaving 8 bases of the junction unmatched. As concerns this clonotype: Antigen unknown.

The clonotype originates from a young man who received the YFV17D yellow fever vaccine. The source material was PBMCs, sampled on the day of the first yellow fever vaccination. The chain has TRBV9 and TRBJ2-2, with 9 nucleotides matching TRBD2. The CDR3, as DNA: TGTGCCAGCAGCATACCTCGCGGGGGGGAGAACACCGGGGAGCTGTTTTTT. Its protein product is CASSIPRGGENTGELFF. The full variable domain, with the rest looked up from reference TRBV9 and TRBJ2-2, is DSGVTQTPKHLITATGQRVTLRCSPRSGDLSVYWYQQSLDQGLQFLIQYYNGEERAKGNILERFSAQQFPDLHSELNLSSLELGDSALYFCASSIPRGGENTGELFFGEGSRLTVL.